This T cell receptor (beta chain) was identified in a study of blood T cell repertoires in COVID-19. Whole-study context: Acute and convalescent COVID-19 specimens originated in the United States, Italy and Spain. T cells, B-cell-depleted T cells, or PBMCs provided the cDNA or gDNA that served as material.

Original processing notes: Estimated nucleated cell counts came from reference gene primer amplification. The method was immunoSEQ multiplex PCR; TCRdb's version includes in-frame clones alone and lacks a portion of them. V and J calls and clone size come straight from that table; D and trimming were deduced from the DNA. Among about 250,000 clones, 70% to 90% were seen once, and the ten largest hold approximately 1.3%. Sample: peripheral blood. This TCR was recovered from an older man with acute or convalescent COVID-19.

The CDR3 sequence is CASRASSGNTIYF. CDR3 nucleotides: TGTGCCAGCAGGGCCAGCTCTGGAAACACCATATATTTT. The rearrangement links TRBV28 to TRBJ1-3, with D unresolved. Germline V gene data show CDR1 as MDHEN and CDR2 as SYDVKM. The V end lost 6 bases, the J end lost 0 bases, and 6 bases lay between the germline ends. This CDR3 has 13 residues.